This T cell receptor beta chain derives from a study of T cell responses to AZD1222 COVID-19 vaccine. The V end was cut by 6 bases, the J end by 0 bases, with 3 bases between. Germline lookup yields CDR1 MNHEY and CDR2 SMNVEV (reference sequence). The CDR3 consists of 13 residues. The study, taken as a whole, reports: Elevations in Spike-specific TCR breadth and depth followed administration of two AZD1222 doses. Regions 160-218 and 743-854 dominated among vaccine-associated CD4 TCRs spanning spike. Among the donors, most were white British and more were female, and clonal diversity was possibly underestimated.

Method: immunoSEQ multiplex PCR; TCRdb's copy keeps in-frame clones and lacks some. The sample gives under 200,000 clones, about 89% of which show up once; 2.5% to 3% is in the top ten. Points on this clone: Its target is unknown.

This receptor was identified in an adult in good health. The gene calls are TRBV27 and TRBJ1-6; D call uncertain. The sample consisted of peripheral blood, taken on day 0 of MenACWY control vaccination. CDR3 loop: CASRVSYNSPLHF. CDR3 sequence (DNA): TGTGCCAGCAGGGTCTCCTATAATTCACCCCTCCACTTT.